This T cell receptor (beta chain) was observed in a study of technical replicates of blood from a handful of donors. This CDR3 region has 15 residues. The V gene's germline CDR1 is MDHEN and CDR2 SYDVKM. Trimming shortened V by 2 bases and J by 0 bases, and 8 bases separated the two germline ends. This table comes from immunoSEQ multiplex PCR, and its TCRdb copy is limited to in-frame clones, with some not included. The sample has about 72,000 clones, roughly 92% seen once; the top ten hold roughly 0.4%. The chain joins TRBV28 to TRBJ1-5; no reliable D call. The source material was T cells isolated from PBMCs. The TCR was taken from a human donor in good health. The CDR3 sequence is CASSLKGASNQPQHF. CDR3 bases: TGTGCCAGCAGTTTAAAAGGAGCTAGCAATCAGCCCCAGCATTTT.